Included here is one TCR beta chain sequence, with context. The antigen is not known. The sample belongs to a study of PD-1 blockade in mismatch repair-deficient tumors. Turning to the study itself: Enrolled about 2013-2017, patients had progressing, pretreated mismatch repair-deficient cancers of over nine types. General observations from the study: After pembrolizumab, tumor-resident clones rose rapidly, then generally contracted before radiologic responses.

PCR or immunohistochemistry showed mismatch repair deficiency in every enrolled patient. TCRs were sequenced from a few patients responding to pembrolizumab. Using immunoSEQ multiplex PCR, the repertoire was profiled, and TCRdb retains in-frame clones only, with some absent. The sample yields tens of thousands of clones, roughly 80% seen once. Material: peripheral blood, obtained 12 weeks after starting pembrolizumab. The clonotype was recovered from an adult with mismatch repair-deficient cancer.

In DNA, the CDR3 is TGTGCCAGCAGCGAGAACACTGAAGCTTTCTTT. Translation gives CASSENTEAFF. The V gene is TRBV11-3, the J gene TRBJ1-1; D is ambiguous. CDR1 and CDR2 from the germline V gene are SGHNT and YENEEA. With 5 bases removed from V and 1 base from J, the gap between germline ends came to 2 bases. CDR3 length: 11 residues.